The 4 T cell receptor beta chains in this list originate from one sample, sequenced in a study of OX40 agonist ivuxolimab in advanced cancers. Data came from immunoSEQ multiplex PCR; TCRdb stores just in-frame clones and leaves some out. The sample has nearly 45,000 clones, 75% to 90% seen once. The starting material was CD4+ or CD8+ T cells sorted from blood, obtained in a trial of the OX40 agonist ivuxolimab. Receptors originate from an adult with an advanced solid tumor such as melanoma, head and neck, liver or kidney cancer.

The genes are TRBV6-5 and TRBJ2-7, with D unresolved. The CDR3 totals 16 residues. V dropped 0 bases and J dropped 9 bases, with 21 bases sitting between them. Germline assignment: CDR1 MNHEY and CDR2 SVGAGI. As DNA, the CDR3 is TGTGCCAGCAGTTACTCGTCGTCAGAACCACTACCTGGGCAGTACTTC. As protein: CASSYSSSEPLPGQYF.

The chain employs TRBV4-1 and TRBJ2-7, with 10 bases identical to TRBD1. J lost 3 bases, V lost 0 bases, and 8 bases had no gene match. Germline CDR1 reads MGHRA; CDR2 reads YSYEKL. This CDR3 spans 17 amino acids. The CDR3 loop is CASSQDGTGTGVYEQYF. The CDR3, as DNA: TGCGCCAGCAGCCAAGATGGGACCGGGACAGGGGTCTACGAGCAGTACTTC.

This sequence joins TRBV10-3 and TRBJ2-5, with 11 bases fitting TRBD2. The closer fit of TRBJ2-7 to the DNA end suggests the J call may be wrong. CDR1 and CDR2 from the germline V gene are ENHRY and SYGVKD. The CDR3 length is 14 residues. The DNA for the CDR3 is TGTGCCATCAGTTCTAGCGGGGGGCTCGACGAGCAGTACTTC. It translates to CAISSSGGLDEQYF.

V is TRBV13 and J is TRBJ1-1, with D possibly matching TRBD1 (5 bases). Germline CDR1 is PRHDT and CDR2 is FYEKMQ (reference sequence). The CDR3 sequence is 13 residues long. Trimming removed 0 bases from V and 4 bases from J, with 6 bases in between. The chain's CDR3 is CASSLGGPTEAFF. CDR3 sequence (DNA): TGTGCCAGCAGCTTAGGGGGGCCCACTGAAGCTTTCTTT. The variable domain in full, completed from reference TRBV13 and TRBJ1-1, reads AAGVIQSPRHLIKEKRETATLKCYPIPRHDTVYWYQQGPGQDPQFLISFYEKMQSDKGSIPDRFSAQQFSDYHSELNMSSLELGDSALYFCASSLGGPTEAFFGQGTRLTVV.